What follows is one T cell receptor beta chain and its context. What it binds is not known. The data were obtained in a study of blood T cells in healthy people across ages. Study results and caveats: There were more naive CD4+ cells and higher diversity in long-lived donors than in aged donors. Older age coincided with a roughly linear decline in TCR beta diversity per million T cells.

Next came a second PCR, run for roughly 6 to 11 cycles, which used a sample-barcoded 5' primer along with a J-beta primer mix. TCRdb reprocessed the 5' RACE reads via MiXCR and lists one record per CDR3 protein. The table lists a few hundred thousand distinct CDR3 sequences, 45% to 65% of them singletons, with approximately 51% in the top ten. The V gene end was trimmed by 5 bases and the J gene end by 4 bases; junction bases not matched to a gene: 6. The CDR3 totals 15 residues. CDR1 and CDR2 (germline): SEHNR, FQNEAQ (reference sequence). Every donor contributed about 10 milliliters of peripheral blood by blood draw. Per sample, no less than 6 micrograms of total RNA were extracted.

Sequenced input: blood. The rearrangement links TRBV7-9 to TRBJ2-7; 12 bases fit TRBD2. This clonotype originated in a man aged 60 to 75 in good health. CDR3 in amino acids: CASSERTSGAYEQYF. The CDR3 bases are TGTGCCAGCAGCGAAAGGACTAGCGGGGCTTACGAGCAGTACTTC.